This entry describes one T cell receptor (beta chain). The antigen is not known. These data belong to a study of T cell responses to AZD1222 COVID-19 vaccine. Study findings and constraints: Along spike, vaccine-associated CD4 TCRs were found throughout, with dominance at 160-218 and 743-854. Seropositive at baseline were only a handful of AZD1222 recipients. Elevations in Spike-specific TCR breadth and depth followed administration of two AZD1222 doses. Possibly, clonal diversity was underestimated; donors were largely white British and included more females.

Clones were read by immunoSEQ multiplex PCR, and TCRdb kept only the in-frame ones, dropping some. The table records 100,000 to 150,000 clones, around 90% of them present only once. The V segment lost 5 bases and the J segment 0 bases; nucleotides outside the gene matches: 18. The CDR3 has 21 residues. CDR1 and CDR2 (germline): LNHDA, SQIVND (reference sequence). This rearrangement joins TRBV19 to TRBJ2-7; TRBD2 matches at 14 bases. The starting material was peripheral blood, obtained on day 0 of MenACWY control vaccination. The clonotype comes from an adult in good health. DNA for the CDR3: TGTGCCAGTAGTCCCCGCCTGACTAGCGGGAGGGTCCTTATTAGCTCCTACGAGCAGTACTTC. Its protein product is CASSPRLTSGRVLISSYEQYF.